These T cell receptor beta chains were read from a single sample in a study of identical twins. Via MiXCR, TCRdb re-called the 5' RACE reads, giving one row per CDR3 protein. The table shows some 560,000 distinct CDR3 sequences, with over 8.5% occurring only once. The sample was also linked to a second study, of yellow fever vaccine responses in identical twins.

What was sequenced was PBMCs. These receptors originate from a woman aged 18-29 years in good health. Each CDR3 is given with its conserved first and last residue. A D gene is named only where the DNA matches it firmly. Size tells how often a clone was seen (once, few, many) or the class of an expanded clone, and some rows leave it out.

clone size: .
D gene: .
V gene: TRBV20-1
J gene: TRBJ2-5
CDR3 protein: CSARDFRVVVTQYF
CDR3 DNA: TGCAGTGCTAGAGATTTCCGGGTTGTAGTAACCCAGTACTTC

clone size: .
D gene: TRBD2
V gene: TRBV28
J gene: TRBJ2-5
CDR3 protein: CASSLGFTGTSGIGHQETQYF
CDR3 DNA: TGTGCCAGCAGTTTGGGATTTACCGGGACTAGCGGGATCGGGCATCAAGAGACCCAGTACTTC

clone size: .
D gene: TRBD2
V gene: TRBV6-5
J gene: TRBJ2-5
CDR3 protein: CASSLAGGRCF
CDR3 DNA: TGTGCCAGCAGTTTAGCGGGGGGCCGCTGTTTC

clone size: .
D gene: .
V gene: TRBV7-8
J gene: TRBJ2-6
CDR3 protein: CASSLGTGASGANVLTF
CDR3 DNA: TGTGCCAGCAGCTTAGGAACAGGAGCCTCTGGGGCCAACGTCCTGACTTTC

clone size: few
D gene: .
V gene: TRBV7-2
J gene: TRBJ2-1
CDR3 protein: CASSLLGNPGGYNEQFF
CDR3 DNA: TGTGCCAGCAGCTTATTAGGCAACCCAGGAGGGTACAATGAGCAGTTCTTC

clone size: few
D gene: TRBD1
V gene: TRBV5-1
J gene: TRBJ2-2
CDR3 protein: CASSPDRVDTGELFF
CDR3 DNA: TGCGCCAGCAGCCCGGACAGGGTGGACACCGGGGAGCTGTTTTTT

clone size: .
D gene: .
V gene: TRBV9
J gene: TRBJ1-1
CDR3 protein: CASSPHDSIRTEAFF
CDR3 DNA: TGTGCCAGCAGCCCCCACGACAGCATACGGACTGAAGCTTTCTTT

clone size: few
D gene: TRBD2
V gene: TRBV20-1
J gene: TRBJ2-7
CDR3 protein: CSARDKRTSGSIHEQYF
CDR3 DNA: TGCAGTGCTAGAGATAAGAGGACTAGCGGGAGTATACACGAGCAGTACTTC

clone size: few
D gene: .
V gene: TRBV7-9
J gene: TRBJ2-5
CDR3 protein: CASRLGVYYQETQYF
CDR3 DNA: TGTGCCAGCAGACTAGGGGTCTACTACCAAGAGACCCAGTACTTC

clone size: .
D gene: .
V gene: TRBV19
J gene: TRBJ1-1
CDR3 protein: CASVDGRTNTEAFF
CDR3 DNA: TGTGCCTCGGTTGATGGACGGACGAACACTGAAGCTTTCTTT

clone size: .
D gene: TRBD2
V gene: TRBV6-2/TRBV6-3
J gene: TRBJ2-1
CDR3 protein: CASSLGLVLSGNEQFF
CDR3 DNA: TGTGCCAGCAGTTTGGGACTAGTTTTATCAGGGAATGAGCAGTTCTTC

clone size: few
D gene: .
V gene: TRBV29-1
J gene: TRBJ2-7
CDR3 protein: CSVEDAAYEQYF
CDR3 DNA: TGCAGCGTTGAGGACGCAGCCTACGAGCAGTACTTC